The source of this TCR beta chain is a study of cytomegalovirus exposure and HLA in healthy donors. The study, taken as a whole, reports: In an earlier analysis, in several hundred donors, most V segments appeared productive either ~87% or ~30% of the time. In a later analysis, donors in an Asian-associated ancestry cluster reportedly had fewer N-insertions in productive TCRs than the cohort mean. The classifier reportedly diagnosed cytomegalovirus status with high sensitivity and specificity.

Researchers ran the PCR with 60 Vbeta and 13 Jbeta primers. Measured with immunoSEQ multiplex PCR; TCRdb has only the in-frame clones, and not every one. Of about 140,000 clones in the sample, approximately 80% were seen once. The CDR3 totals 15 residues. Trimming removed 3 bases at V and 3 bases at J, with 15 bases between. Germline V lookup: CDR1 SGHKS, CDR2 YYEKEE (reference sequence). Regarding this clone: Its specificity is unknown.

Healthy donors of bone marrow made up the group. Sequenced: PBMCs. The chain carries TRBV5-5 and TRBJ1-1, with D possibly matching TRBD1 (6 bases). The source of this sequence is a man younger than 30 in good health and CMV-seronegative. This CDR3 reads CASSWTQGGYTEAFF. The CDR3 DNA reads TGTGCCAGCAGCTGGACACAGGGTGGTTACACTGAAGCTTTCTTT. Filled out from reference TRBV5-5 and TRBJ1-1, the complete variable domain reads DAGVTQSPTHLIKTRGQQVTLRCSPISGHKSVSWYQQVLGQGPQFIFQYYEKEERGRGNFPDRFSARQFPNYSSELNVNALLLGDSALYLCASSWTQGGYTEAFFGQGTRLTVV.